These T cell receptor beta chains were read from a single sample in a study of response to subunit inactivated influenza vaccine. MiXCR was run by TCRdb on the RT-PCR reads, yielding one entry per CDR3 protein. The sample shows some 640,000 distinct CDR3 sequences, approximately 15% of them seen only once. The sample here was PBMCs from blood, taken 14 to 15 days before vaccination. The receptor set was obtained from a man aged 45-60 years who received an inactivated influenza vaccine. Each CDR3 is given without its conserved first and last residue.

TRBV6-1	TRBJ2-5	ASSEAGETQY
TRBV27	TRBJ2-1	ASSPTRPTLYNEQF
TRBV6-2/TRBV6-3	TRBJ2-5	ASSYSGLAGTETQY
TRBV21-1	TRBJ2-1	ASSLGQGAVNEQF
TRBV3-1	TRBJ2-1	ASSQALREHNEQF
TRBV6-1	TRBJ2-7	ASSEQGNYEQY
TRBV12-3/TRBV12-4	TRBJ2-2	ASSPVLTGELF
TRBV5-5	TRBJ1-4	ASSEGRTHSGKLF
TRBV6-2/TRBV6-3	TRBJ1-6	ASSYPRKNSPLH
TRBV2	TRBJ2-7	ASTPGAYEQY
TRBV27	TRBJ2-2	ASSLGVLAGQPTGELF
TRBV7-9	TRBJ1-2	ASSLEGESYGYT
TRBV29-1	TRBJ1-1	SVGVNSPEAF
TRBV28	TRBJ2-7	ASSLDSSALYEQY
TRBV20-1	TRBJ1-6	SARAQRQGFNSPLH
TRBV21-1	TRBJ2-7	ASSKPRDRGHEQY
TRBV10-3	TRBJ2-7	AIAEDSLEQY
TRBV7-2	TRBJ2-3	ASSLIGGGDTQY
TRBV27	TRBJ1-1	ASSLKGRGANTEAF
TRBV20-1	TRBJ2-6	SAAIETGPGANVLT
TRBV6-1	TRBJ2-5	ASRPKQRGGRLETQY
TRBV20-1	TRBJ2-1	SARLSSAFTLDHNEQF
TRBV3-1	TRBJ2-1	ASSQDSLAGGWEQF
TRBV5-4	TRBJ1-3	ASSPGQPRVGNTIY
TRBV7-2	TRBJ1-2	ASSSTGVLLGYT
TRBV30	TRBJ2-3	AWSAYRVSTDTQY
TRBV24-1	TRBJ2-1	ATSDFREHNEQF
TRBV28	TRBJ1-1	ASSDGQGAEAF
TRBV9	TRBJ2-3	ASSVEGAPRDTQY
TRBV12-3/TRBV12-4	TRBJ2-5	ASPGPLARETQY
TRBV11-3	TRBJ2-7	ASSLELGQASYEQY
TRBV9	TRBJ2-5	ASSAGGSLAVETQY
TRBV4-1	TRBJ2-3	ASSPRRDHARDTQY
TRBV7-2	TRBJ2-7	ASSLAGDYEQY
TRBV27	TRBJ2-6	ASSLSVRVSGANVLT